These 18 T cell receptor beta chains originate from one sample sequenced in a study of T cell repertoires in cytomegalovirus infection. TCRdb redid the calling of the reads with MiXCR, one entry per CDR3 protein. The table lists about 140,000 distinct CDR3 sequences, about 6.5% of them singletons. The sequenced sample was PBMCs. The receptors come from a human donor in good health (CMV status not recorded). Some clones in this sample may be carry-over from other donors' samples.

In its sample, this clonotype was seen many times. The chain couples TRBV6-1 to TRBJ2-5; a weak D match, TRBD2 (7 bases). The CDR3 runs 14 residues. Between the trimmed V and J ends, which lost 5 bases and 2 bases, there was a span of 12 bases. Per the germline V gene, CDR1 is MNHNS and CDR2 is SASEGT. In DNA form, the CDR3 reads TGTGCCAGCAGTAAGGGGGGGGTTCAAGAGACCCAGTACTTC. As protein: CASSKGGVQETQYF.

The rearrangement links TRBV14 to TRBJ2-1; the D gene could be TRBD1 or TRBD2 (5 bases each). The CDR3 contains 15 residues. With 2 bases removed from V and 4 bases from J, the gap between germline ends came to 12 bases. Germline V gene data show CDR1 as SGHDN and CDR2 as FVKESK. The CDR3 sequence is CASSQTGTGYNEQFF. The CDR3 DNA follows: TGTGCCAGCAGCCAAACCGGGACCGGGTACAATGAGCAGTTCTTC.

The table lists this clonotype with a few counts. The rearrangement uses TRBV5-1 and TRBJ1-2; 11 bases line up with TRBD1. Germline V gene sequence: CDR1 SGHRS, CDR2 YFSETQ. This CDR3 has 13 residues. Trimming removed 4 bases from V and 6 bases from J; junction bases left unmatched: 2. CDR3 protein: CASSKGQGDGYTF. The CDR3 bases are TGCGCCAGCAGCAAGGGACAGGGGGATGGCTACACCTTC.

As DNA, the CDR3 is TGTGCTAGTGCACAGGGATTTTCGGATCAGCCCCAGCATTTT. This gives the protein CASAQGFSDQPQHF. This chain uses TRBV12-5 with TRBJ1-5, with a tentative D call TRBD1 (6 bases). The V gene lost 7 bases and the J gene lost 5 bases, with 15 bases spanning the gap. The germline gives CDR1 LGHNT, CDR2 FRNRAP. The CDR3 length is 14 residues.

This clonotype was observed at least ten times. CDR3 nucleotide sequence: TGTGCCAGTAGTATAGCGGCCACACCGGAGCATGAGCAGTTCTTC. Amino acids: CASSIAATPEHEQFF. The chain recombines TRBV19 with TRBJ2-1; D ambiguous. The CDR3 has 15 amino acids. Trimming pared 1 base from V and 8 bases from J, leaving 15 bases between. Per germline, CDR1 LNHDA and CDR2 SQIVND (reference sequence).

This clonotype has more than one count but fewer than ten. CDR3 nucleotide sequence: TGCAGCGTTGGGGTCATAGCCAAAAACATTCAGTACTTC. This translates into CSVGVIAKNIQYF. The chain recombines TRBV29-1 with TRBJ2-4; D gene unclear. The CDR3 is 13 amino acids. The V end was cut by 4 bases, the J end by 0 bases, with 7 bases between. CDR1 SQVTM and CDR2 ANQGSEA come from the germline V gene. Drawing the rest from reference TRBV29-1 and TRBJ2-4, the complete variable domain is SAVISQKPSRDICQRGTSLTIQCQVDSQVTMMFWYRQQPGQSLTLIATANQGSEATYESGFVIDKFPISRPNLTFSTLTVSNMSPEDSSIYLCSVGVIAKNIQYFGAGTRLSVL.

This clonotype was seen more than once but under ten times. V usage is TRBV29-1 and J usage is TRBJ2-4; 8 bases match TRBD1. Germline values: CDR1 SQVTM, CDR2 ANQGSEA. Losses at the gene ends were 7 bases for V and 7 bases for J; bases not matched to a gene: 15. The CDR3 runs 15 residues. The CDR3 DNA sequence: TGCAGCGCATCAGGGGGCGCGTTAGGGGGGAACATTCAGTACTTC. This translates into CSASGGALGGNIQYF.

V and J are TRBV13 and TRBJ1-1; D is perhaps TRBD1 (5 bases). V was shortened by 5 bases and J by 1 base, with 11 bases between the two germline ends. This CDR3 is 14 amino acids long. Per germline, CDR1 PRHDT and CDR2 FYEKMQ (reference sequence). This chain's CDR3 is CASSRGAWNTEAFF. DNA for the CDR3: TGTGCCAGCAGCCGCGGGGCATGGAACACTGAAGCTTTCTTT.

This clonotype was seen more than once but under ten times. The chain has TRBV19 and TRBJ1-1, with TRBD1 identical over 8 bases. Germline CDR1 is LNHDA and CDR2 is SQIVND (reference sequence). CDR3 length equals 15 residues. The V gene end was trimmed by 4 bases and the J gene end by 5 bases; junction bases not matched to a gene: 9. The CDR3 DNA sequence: TGTGCCAGTAGTACCCAAGGACAGGGTTGGACTGAAGCTTTCTTT. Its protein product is CASSTQGQGWTEAFF.

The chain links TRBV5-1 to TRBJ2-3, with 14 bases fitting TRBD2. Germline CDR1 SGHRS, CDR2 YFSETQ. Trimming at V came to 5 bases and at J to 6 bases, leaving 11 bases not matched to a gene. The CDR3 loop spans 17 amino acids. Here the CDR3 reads CASRIGLAGGMADTQYF. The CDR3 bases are TGCGCCAGCAGGATCGGACTAGCGGGGGGAATGGCGGATACGCAGTATTTT. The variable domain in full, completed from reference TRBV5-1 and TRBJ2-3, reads KAGVTQTPRYLIKTRGQQVTLSCSPISGHRSVSWYQQTPGQGLQFLFEYFSETQRNKGNFPGRFSGRQFSNSRSEMNVSTLELGDSALYLCASRIGLAGGMADTQYFGPGTRLTVL.

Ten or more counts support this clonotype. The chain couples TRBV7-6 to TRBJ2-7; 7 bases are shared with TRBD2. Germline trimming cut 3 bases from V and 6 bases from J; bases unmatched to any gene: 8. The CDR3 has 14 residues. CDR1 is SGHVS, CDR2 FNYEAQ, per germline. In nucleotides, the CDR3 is TGTGCCAGCAGCTTGGGGGGGAGCCCAGCCGAGCAGTACTTC. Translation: CASSLGGSPAEQYF.

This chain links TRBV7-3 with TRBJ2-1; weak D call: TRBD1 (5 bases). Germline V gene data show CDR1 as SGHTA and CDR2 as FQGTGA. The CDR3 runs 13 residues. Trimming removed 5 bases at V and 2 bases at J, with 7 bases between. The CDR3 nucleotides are TGTGCCAGCAGCCAAGGGGCCTACAATGAGCAGTTCTTC. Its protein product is CASSQGAYNEQFF.

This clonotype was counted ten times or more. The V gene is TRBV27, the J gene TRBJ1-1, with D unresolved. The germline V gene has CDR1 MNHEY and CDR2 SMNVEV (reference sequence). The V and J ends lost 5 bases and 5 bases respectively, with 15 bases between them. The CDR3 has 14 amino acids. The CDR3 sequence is CASSNLRGGTEAFF. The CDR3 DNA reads TGTGCCAGCAGTAACCTTCGCGGTGGAACTGAAGCTTTCTTT.

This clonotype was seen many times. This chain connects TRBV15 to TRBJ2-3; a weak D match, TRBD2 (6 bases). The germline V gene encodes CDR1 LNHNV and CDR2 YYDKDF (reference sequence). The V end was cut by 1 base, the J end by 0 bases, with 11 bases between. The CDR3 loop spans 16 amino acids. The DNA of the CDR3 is TGTGCCACCAGCAGAGTGGCGGGGACTAGCACAGATACGCAGTATTTT. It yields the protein CATSRVAGTSTDTQYF.

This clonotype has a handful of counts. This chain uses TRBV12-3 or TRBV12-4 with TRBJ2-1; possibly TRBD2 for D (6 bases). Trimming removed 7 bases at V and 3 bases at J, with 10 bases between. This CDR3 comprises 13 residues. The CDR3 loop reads CASTGTFYNEQFF. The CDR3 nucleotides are TGTGCCAGCACCGGGACTTTCTACAATGAGCAGTTCTTC.

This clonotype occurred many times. The CDR3 bases are TGTGCCAGCAGCTTATCTCTTAAGGGCCTCAATCAGCCCCAGCATTTT. This gives the protein CASSLSLKGLNQPQHF. The chain has TRBV7-9 and TRBJ1-5, with no clear D. Trimming shortened V by 2 bases and J by 3 bases, and 14 bases separated the two germline ends. CDR3 length: 16 residues. The germline CDR1 and CDR2 sequences are SEHNR and FQNEAQ (reference sequence).

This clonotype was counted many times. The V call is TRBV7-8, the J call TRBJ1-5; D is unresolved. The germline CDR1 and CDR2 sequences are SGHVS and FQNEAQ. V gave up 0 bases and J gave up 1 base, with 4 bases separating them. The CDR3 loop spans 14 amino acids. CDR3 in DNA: TGTGCCAGCAGCTTAGCACTCAGCAATCAGCCCCAGCATTTT. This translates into CASSLALSNQPQHF. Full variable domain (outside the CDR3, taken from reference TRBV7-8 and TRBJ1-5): GAGVSQSPRYKVAKRGQDVALRCDPISGHVSLFWYQQALGQGPEFLTYFQNEAQLDKSGLPSDRFFAERPEGSVSTLKIQRTQQEDSAVYLCASSLALSNQPQHFGDGTRLSIL.

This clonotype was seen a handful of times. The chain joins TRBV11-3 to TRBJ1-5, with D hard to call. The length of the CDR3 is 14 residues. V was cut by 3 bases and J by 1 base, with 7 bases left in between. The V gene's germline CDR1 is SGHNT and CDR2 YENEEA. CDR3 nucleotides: TGTGCCAGCAGCTTTGTAGGGAGCAATCAGCCCCAGCATTTT. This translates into CASSFVGSNQPQHF.